The 30 T cell receptor beta chains below come from one sample, sequenced in a study of T cells after yellow fever vaccination. TCRdb independently ran MiXCR on the 5' RACE reads; one entry per CDR3 protein. The sample shows some 120,000 distinct CDR3 sequences, nearly 15% of them seen only once. The source material was CD8+ T cells sorted from PBMCs, sampled 5 days after the yellow fever booster vaccination. The receptors shown here come from a man between 18 and 35 years old who received the YFV17D yellow fever vaccine.

This clonotype was counted a few times. This chain joins TRBV12-3 or TRBV12-4 and TRBJ2-1; 7 nucleotides align to TRBD2. The CDR3 length is 14 residues. V shed 10 bases, J shed 5 bases, and the junction held 11 bases outside the gene matches. CDR3 coding DNA: TGTGCCACTAGTTCTGGACTAGATGACAATGAGCAGTTCTTC. Translated: CATSSGLDDNEQFF.

This clonotype has a handful of counts. The CDR3 DNA follows: TGTGCCACCAGCCAGACAGCCCCGGGCAATTATGAGCAGTTCTTC. It specifies CATSQTAPGNYEQFF. This chain uses TRBV15 with TRBJ2-1; a weak D match, TRBD1 (5 bases). The ends were cut back, 5 bases at V and 8 bases at J, with 19 bases in the middle. The CDR3 has 15 residues. CDR1 and CDR2 (germline): LNHNV, YYDKDF (reference sequence).

This clonotype has a count of ten or more. The V gene is TRBV29-1, the J gene TRBJ2-3; maybe TRBD2 (6 bases). CDR3 length: 16 amino acids. Trimming removed 0 bases from V and 4 bases from J, with 17 bases in between. Germline V gene data show CDR1 as SQVTM and CDR2 as ANQGSEA. Written as DNA, the CDR3 is TGCAGCGTTGAAGATTGGGAAACTGTAGCGGCAGATACGCAGTATTTT. Translation: CSVEDWETVAADTQYF.

This rearrangement joins TRBV5-4 to TRBJ1-1; D call uncertain. The length of the CDR3 is 13 residues. CDR1 and CDR2 (germline): SGHNT, YYREEE (reference sequence). Between the trimmed V and J ends, which lost 4 bases and 1 base, there was a span of 8 bases. The CDR3 sequence is CASSVYGNTEAFF. In DNA, the CDR3 is TGTGCCAGCAGCGTCTACGGGAACACTGAAGCTTTCTTT. The full variable domain, its missing parts supplied by reference TRBV5-4 and TRBJ1-1, is ETGVTQSPTHLIKTRGQQVTLRCSSQSGHNTVSWYQQALGQGPQFIFQYYREEENGRGNFPPRFSGLQFPNYSSELNVNALELDDSALYLCASSVYGNTEAFFGQGTRLTVV.

The J gene is TRBJ1-1, the V gene TRBV18; no firm D call. Germline-derived CDR1 and CDR2 are KGHSH and LQKENI. Trimming stripped 2 bases from V and 1 base from J, with 2 bases between. The CDR3 length is 12 residues. This chain's CDR3 is CASSPTNTEAFF. DNA for the CDR3: TGTGCCAGCTCACCAACGAACACTGAAGCTTTCTTT. The whole variable domain, remainder taken from reference TRBV18 and TRBJ1-1, is NAGVMQNPRHLVRRRGQEARLRCSPMKGHSHVYWYRQLPEEGLKFMVYLQKENIIDESGMPKERFSAEFPKEGPSILRIQQVVRGDSAAYFCASSPTNTEAFFGQGTRLTVV.

This clonotype was seen ten or more times. V is TRBV5-1 and J is TRBJ2-3; 8 nucleotides line up with TRBD1. From germline, CDR1 is SGHRS and CDR2 YFSETQ. The junction had 4 bases not matched to a gene; V was cut back by 3 bases and J by 4 bases. The CDR3 covers 14 residues. The CDR3 sequence: CASSSAGGADTQYF. The CDR3 nucleotides are TGCGCCAGCAGCTCGGCAGGGGGCGCAGATACGCAGTATTTT. The full variable domain, with the rest looked up from reference TRBV5-1 and TRBJ2-3, is KAGVTQTPRYLIKTRGQQVTLSCSPISGHRSVSWYQQTPGQGLQFLFEYFSETQRNKGNFPGRFSGRQFSNSRSEMNVSTLELGDSALYLCASSSAGGADTQYFGPGTRLTVL.

This clonotype was detected only a few times. The chain is built from TRBV3-1 and TRBJ2-3; D is possibly TRBD2 (6 bases). CDR1 is LGHDT, CDR2 YNNKEL, per germline (reference sequence). This CDR3 is 15 amino acids long. V gave up 1 base and J gave up 6 bases, with 14 bases separating them. CDR3 DNA: TGTGCCAGCAGCCAAGGGGGGGTTTCGGCCGATACGCAGTATTTT. This sequence encodes CASSQGGVSADTQYF.

The chain combines TRBV19 with TRBJ1-2; 7 bases are a match to TRBD1. The CDR3 consists of 16 residues. CDR1 is LNHDA, CDR2 SQIVND, per germline (reference sequence). Germline trimming cut 3 bases from V and 5 bases from J; bases unmatched to any gene: 12. The CDR3 nucleotides read TGTGCCAGTAGTATTAACCGGGACAGTGTCGCATATGGCTACACCTTC. It encodes CASSINRDSVAYGYTF.

V usage is TRBV10-3 and J usage is TRBJ2-1; D may be TRBD1 or TRBD2 (5 bases each). This CDR3 spans 16 amino acids. The germline gives CDR1 ENHRY, CDR2 SYGVKD. The ends were cut back, 0 bases at V and 0 bases at J, with 9 bases in the middle. The CDR3 DNA is TGTGCCATCAGTGAGTCGATGGGGACCTCCTACAATGAGCAGTTCTTC. Translating it yields CAISESMGTSYNEQFF.

V usage is TRBV6-2 or TRBV6-3 and J usage is TRBJ1-1; the D is unclear. Per germline, CDR1 MNHEY and CDR2 SVGEGT. CDR3 length equals 13 residues. V was clipped by 2 bases and J by 12 bases, with 16 bases between them. CDR3 DNA sequence: TGTGCCAGCAGTTACGAGCTAGAGGAGTTAACTTTCTTT. Protein sequence: CASSYELEELTFF.

This clonotype was observed a handful of times. The J gene is TRBJ2-6, the V gene TRBV4-3; weak D call: TRBD2 (6 bases). Trimming shortened V by 0 bases and J by 0 bases, and 12 bases separated the two germline ends. The CDR3 length is 18 residues. CDR1 is LGHNA, CDR2 YSLEER, per germline. CDR3: CASSQDLFGSSGANVLTF. The CDR3 nucleotides are TGCGCCAGCAGCCAAGATTTATTCGGGAGCTCTGGGGCCAACGTCCTGACTTTC.

This clonotype has only a few counts. The V and J genes are TRBV4-2 and TRBJ2-1, with D hard to call. CDR3 length: 17 amino acids. Between the trimmed V and J ends, which lost 2 bases and 0 bases, there was a span of 14 bases. Germline CDR1 is LGHNA and CDR2 is YNFKEQ. CDR3: CASSQLGVPSSYNEQFF. In DNA form, the CDR3 reads TGTGCCAGCAGCCAACTTGGGGTTCCCAGCTCCTACAATGAGCAGTTCTTC.

This clonotype was counted only a few times. Written as DNA, the CDR3 is TGCAGTGCTAGAGATCTAAGGGAGCGTGAGCAGTTCTTC. Translating it yields CSARDLREREQFF. The chain links TRBV20-1 to TRBJ2-1, with D tentatively TRBD2 (5 bases). The CDR3 spans 13 residues. Germline V lookup: CDR1 DFQATT, CDR2 SNEGSKA (reference sequence). The germline V and J ends were trimmed by 0 bases and 9 bases, with 12 bases remaining between them.

The CDR3 reads CASSYPGREQYV. The CDR3 region has the DNA TGTGCCAGCAGTTACCCAGGAAGAGAGCAGTACGTC. The chain couples TRBV6-2 or TRBV6-3 to TRBJ2-7; D gene uncertain. Trimming shortened V by 2 bases and J by 7 bases, and 9 bases separated the two germline ends. The germline V gene has CDR1 MNHEY and CDR2 SVGEGT. The CDR3 covers 12 residues.

This clonotype was observed at least ten times. V is TRBV25-1 and J is TRBJ1-3; D uncertain. Trimming took 6 bases from V and 2 from J, leaving 11 bases between them. CDR1 is MGHDK, CDR2 SYGVNS, per germline. This CDR3 has 14 amino acids. The CDR3 loop is CASSPGHTGNTIYF. The CDR3 DNA is TGTGCCAGCAGCCCCGGCCATACTGGAAACACCATATATTTT. Together with reference TRBV25-1 and TRBJ1-3, the CDR3 gives the full variable domain: EADIYQTPRYLVIGTGKKITLECSQTMGHDKMYWYQQDPGMELHLIHYSYGVNSTEKGDLSSESTVSRIRTEHFPLTLESARPSHTSQYLCASSPGHTGNTIYFGEGSWLTVV.

This clonotype came up a few times. The chain uses TRBV4-1 and TRBJ2-5, with 10 positions matching TRBD1. V dropped 4 bases and J dropped 3; count of bases not matched to a gene: 8. The germline CDR1 and CDR2 sequences are MGHRA and YSYEKL. CDR3 length: 16 amino acids. CDR3 loop: CASSPLGDRGEETQYF. CDR3 sequence (DNA): TGCGCCAGCAGCCCTCTTGGGGACAGGGGAGAAGAGACCCAGTACTTC.

This clonotype appeared a few times. The rearrangement uses TRBV5-1 and TRBJ2-3; D may match TRBD1 or TRBD2 (5 bases each). V dropped 4 bases and J dropped 2 bases, with 14 bases sitting between them. CDR3 length equals 15 residues. Germline lookup yields CDR1 SGHRS and CDR2 YFSETQ. This chain's CDR3 is CASSPGTGITDTQYF. DNA of the CDR3: TGCGCCAGCAGCCCCGGGACGGGGATCACAGATACGCAGTATTTT.

This chain uses TRBV5-5 with TRBJ2-1; D gene uncertain. Germline CDR1 reads SGHKS; CDR2 reads YYEKEE (reference sequence). The ends were cut back, 6 bases at V and 0 bases at J, with 16 bases in the middle. The CDR3 extends over 16 amino acids. The CDR3 DNA follows: TGTGCCAGCACCCCCGGGTGGATCAGCTCCTACAATGAGCAGTTCTTC. Translation: CASTPGWISSYNEQFF.

This clonotype occurred a few times. The rearrangement links TRBV29-1 to TRBJ1-2; tentatively, D is TRBD1 (5 bases). Germline V gene sequence: CDR1 SQVTM, CDR2 ANQGSEA. Trimming shortened V by 6 bases and J by 4 bases, and 15 bases separated the two germline ends. The CDR3 spans 13 residues. In DNA, the CDR3 is TGCAGCGTCGCCCGGGACGCTTTCTATGGCTACACCTTC. Amino acid sequence: CSVARDAFYGYTF.

This clonotype was seen a handful of times. The chain has TRBV5-6 and TRBJ1-2; 7 bases align to TRBD1. The CDR3 runs 14 residues. Trimming removed 0 bases from V and 3 bases from J; junction bases left unmatched: 2. Germline values: CDR1 SGHDT, CDR2 YYEEEE. The CDR3 sequence is CASSLGDSHYGYTF. CDR3 bases: TGTGCCAGCAGCTTGGGGGACAGCCACTATGGCTACACCTTC.

This rearrangement joins TRBV3-2 to TRBJ2-7; the table's D call TRBD1 went unverified against the DNA. TRBV3-2 is recorded as a pseudogene. The CDR3 length is 16 residues. CDR3 sequence (DNA): TGTGCCAGCAGCCAAGATATGGCGGGGCTCATAGTCGAGCAGTACTTC. This encodes CASSQDMAGLIVEQYF.

In its sample, this clonotype was seen many times. This chain joins TRBV5-1 and TRBJ2-3, with 8 bases identical to TRBD1. This CDR3 contains 17 residues. The ends lost 2 bases at V and 1 base at J; junction bases unmatched: 9. CDR1 and CDR2 from the germline V gene are SGHRS and YFSETQ. The CDR3: CASSFLRTGSGTDTQYF. In DNA, the CDR3 is TGCGCCAGCAGCTTCCTGCGGACAGGGTCGGGCACAGATACGCAGTATTTT.

This clonotype has more than one count but fewer than ten. The gene calls are TRBV5-5 and TRBJ1-1; no clear D. The CDR3 loop spans 14 amino acids. Trimming left V 0 bases short and J 1 base short, with 7 bases between. Germline CDR1 SGHKS, CDR2 YYEKEE (reference sequence). DNA of the CDR3: TGTGCCAGCAGCTTGGGAGTAACGAACACTGAAGCTTTCTTT. Translating it yields CASSLGVTNTEAFF. The full variable domain, rest sourced from reference TRBV5-5 and TRBJ1-1, is DAGVTQSPTHLIKTRGQQVTLRCSPISGHKSVSWYQQVLGQGPQFIFQYYEKEERGRGNFPDRFSARQFPNYSSELNVNALLLGDSALYLCASSLGVTNTEAFFGQGTRLTVV.

The rearrangement joins TRBV5-1 to TRBJ2-3; tentative D call: TRBD2 (5 bases). The V end was cut by 4 bases, the J end by 2 bases, with 20 bases between. The CDR3 length is 17 residues. CDR1 and CDR2 (germline): SGHRS, YFSETQ. Here the CDR3 reads CASSALALAEDTDTQYF. The CDR3 DNA reads TGCGCCAGCAGCGCCTTAGCGTTGGCCGAAGACACAGATACGCAGTATTTT.

This clonotype was observed at least ten times. The V and J genes are TRBV19 and TRBJ2-2; D is perhaps TRBD1 or TRBD2 (5 bases each). This CDR3 has 12 residues. The germline V gene encodes CDR1 LNHDA and CDR2 SQIVND (reference sequence). V lost 6 bases, J lost 6 bases, and 8 bases lay in between. CDR3 coding DNA: TGTGCCAGTAGACTGGGGGCCGGGGAGCTGTTTTTT. Its protein product is CASRLGAGELFF. The full variable domain, its missing parts supplied by reference TRBV19 and TRBJ2-2, is DGGITQSPKYLFRKEGQNVTLSCEQNLNHDAMYWYRQDPGQGLRLIYYSQIVNDFQKGDIAEGYSVSREKKESFPLTVTSAQKNPTAFYLCASRLGAGELFFGEGSRLTVL.

In DNA, the CDR3 is TGTGCCAGCAGCGATGGGAACCGGGACTATAGCGAGCCTACGCAGTATTTT. This sequence encodes CASSDGNRDYSEPTQYF. The J gene is TRBJ2-3, the V gene TRBV7-9; 7 nucleotides line up with TRBD2. Germline V gene lookup returns CDR1 SEHNR and CDR2 FQNEAQ (reference sequence). The CDR3 loop spans 17 amino acids. V lost 5 bases to trimming and J lost 8 bases; unmatched junction nucleotides: 19.

The chain carries TRBV2 and TRBJ2-1; 8 bases are a match to TRBD2. V was clipped by 4 bases and J by 5 bases; unmatched bases: 7. The CDR3 sequence is 15 residues long. Germline V gene lookup returns CDR1 SNHLY and CDR2 FYNNEI. CDR3: CASSVGSGADNEQFF. CDR3 in DNA: TGTGCCAGCAGTGTAGGTAGCGGGGCAGACAATGAGCAGTTCTTC.

The chain couples TRBV4-1 to TRBJ1-6; D is ambiguous. V dropped 1 base and J dropped 4 bases, with 8 bases sitting between them. The CDR3 totals 15 residues. CDR1 is MGHRA and CDR2 is YSYEKL in the germline V gene. The CDR3 protein is CASSQGSSYNSPLHF. CDR3 DNA: TGCGCCAGCAGCCAAGGATCAAGTTATAATTCACCCCTCCACTTT.

This clonotype was counted a few times. The chain carries TRBV12-3 or TRBV12-4 and TRBJ1-2; possible D gene TRBD1, 5 bases. This CDR3 comprises 14 residues. Trimming cost V 4 bases and J 3 bases, with 12 bases left between them. CDR3 protein: CASSSLRVDYGYTF. The DNA for the CDR3 is TGTGCCAGCAGTTCCCTCAGGGTTGACTATGGCTACACCTTC.

The chain employs TRBV5-1 and TRBJ2-3, with D perhaps being TRBD1 or TRBD2 (5 bases each). With 4 bases removed from V and 2 bases from J, the gap between germline ends came to 11 bases. Per the germline V gene, CDR1 is SGHRS and CDR2 is YFSETQ. The CDR3 spans 14 residues. The DNA of the CDR3 is TGCGCCAGCAGCCCCGGGGCGTCCACAGATACGCAGTATTTT. Its translation: CASSPGASTDTQYF.